This T cell receptor beta chain originates from a study of T cell responses to AZD1222 COVID-19 vaccine. Study at large: Pooling of second doses given at about 4 or about 12 weeks was done.

In its sample, this clone was seen a few times. As yet, its antigen is unknown. Notes on the study in general: After two AZD1222 doses, spike-specific TCR breadth and depth rose versus day 0.

Sequencing was performed with immunoSEQ multiplex PCR; in TCRdb, only in-frame clones are kept and a portion is missing. This table has approximately 100,000 clones, 86% appearing once. Trimming took 1 base from V and 2 from J, leaving 16 bases between them. Germline CDR1 PRHDT, CDR2 FYEKMQ (reference sequence). The CDR3 sequence is 17 residues long. The chain links TRBV13 to TRBJ2-3; D is unresolved. The source material was peripheral blood, sampled on day 0 of AZD1222 vaccination. This TCR derives from an adult in good health. The CDR3 protein is CASSLAGWRRYTDTQYF. For the CDR3, the DNA is TGTGCCAGCAGCTTAGCAGGATGGCGGAGATACACAGATACGCAGTATTTT.